This is a list of T cell receptor beta chains from one sample in a study of blood T cell repertoires in COVID-19. Method: immunoSEQ multiplex PCR; TCRdb's copy keeps in-frame clones and lacks some. This table has 120,000 or so clones, less than 90% appearing once. Sequenced input: peripheral blood. The receptor source for this set is a woman aged 25 to 39 who had recovered from COVID-19. CDR3s include the opening cysteine and the closing phenylalanine or tryptophan. A D gene is named only where the DNA matches it firmly. Clone size is shown for a subset of rows, as once, few, many or a class of expanded clone.

V	size	D	J	CDR3	DNA
TRBV2	NA	TRBD1	TRBJ2-3	CASGSGQSTDTQYF	TGTGCCAGCGGTTCGGGACAGAGCACAGATACGCAGTATTTT
TRBV2	NA	NA	TRBJ2-1	CASSEAGAGRNEQFF	TGTGCCAGCAGTGAAGCGGGGGCAGGGCGAAATGAGCAGTTCTTC
TRBV6-5	once	NA	TRBJ2-3	CASSYDRQTDTQYF	TGTGCCAGCAGTTACGACAGACAGACAGATACGCAGTATTTT
TRBV3-1/TRBV3-2	NA	NA	TRBJ1-3	CASSQSTGNSGTIYF	TGTGCCAGCAGCCAAAGCACAGGGAACTCGGGCACCATATATTTT
TRBV10-2	NA	TRBD1	TRBJ1-5	CASRASGQFSEAQHF	TGCGCCAGCAGGGCCTCGGGACAGTTCTCAGAGGCCCAGCATTTT
TRBV5-4	NA	NA	TRBJ1-2	CASSSQGGYGYTF	TGTGCCAGCAGCTCTCAGGGCGGCTATGGCTACACCTTC
TRBV5-6	NA	NA	TRBJ2-1	CASSLGHTLMNEQFF	TGTGCCAGCAGCTTAGGACACACTCTTATGAATGAGCAGTTCTTC
TRBV6-2/TRBV6-3	NA	NA	TRBJ1-1	CASSRPGGPGAFF	TGTGCCAGCAGTCGGCCGGGGGGACCGGGAGCTTTCTTT
TRBV6-1	few	NA	TRBJ2-3	CASSEVRGDTQYF	TGTGCCAGCAGTGAAGTTAGGGGAGATACGCAGTATTTT
TRBV16	NA	TRBD1	TRBJ1-2	CASSSTTGVGQLVSGYTF	TGTGCCAGCAGCTCAACGACAGGGGTTGGACAGTTAGTTTCTGGCTACACCTTC
TRBV3-1/TRBV3-2	NA	TRBD1	TRBJ1-1	CASSPTGTANTEAFF	TGTGCCAGCAGCCCCACAGGGACAGCGAACACTGAAGCTTTCTTT
TRBV7-2	NA	TRBD1	TRBJ1-5	CASSLTVGTANQPQHF	TGTGCCAGCAGCTTAACTGTGGGGACAGCCAATCAGCCCCAGCATTTT
TRBV6-5	NA	NA	TRBJ1-5	CASSYDRSSNQPQHF	TGTGCCAGCAGTTACGACAGGAGTAGCAATCAGCCCCAGCATTTT
TRBV7-3	NA	TRBD1	TRBJ2-3	CASSPDRGTDTQYF	TGTGCCAGCAGCCCCGACAGGGGTACAGATACGCAGTATTTT
TRBV27	NA	NA	TRBJ1-1	CASSLFGGFLRNTEAFF	TGTGCCAGCAGTTTATTCGGGGGATTTCTCCGGAACACTGAAGCTTTCTTT
TRBV11-2	few	NA	TRBJ2-7	CASSSSGPGSYEQYF	TGTGCCAGCAGCTCGAGCGGGCCTGGCTCCTACGAGCAGTACTTC
TRBV21-1	many	NA	TRBJ2-2	CASSKATGDTGELFF	TGTGCCAGCAGCAAAGCGACAGGGGACACCGGGGAGCTGTTTTTT
TRBV27	NA	TRBD2	TRBJ2-7	CASSGLAGGLPSYEQYF	TGTGCCAGCAGCGGACTAGCGGGGGGACTTCCCTCCTACGAGCAGTACTTC
TRBV5-4	few	TRBD1	TRBJ2-7	CASSYRDRVREQYF	TGTGCCAGCAGCTACCGGGACAGGGTGCGGGAGCAGTACTTC
TRBV5-1	NA	NA	TRBJ1-2	CASSPTQNYGYTF	TGCGCCAGCAGCCCCACACAAAACTATGGCTACACCTTC
TRBV29-1	NA	NA	TRBJ2-1	CSAEVADNEQFF	TGCAGCGCAGAAGTAGCGGACAATGAGCAGTTCTTC
TRBV3-1/TRBV3-2	once	TRBD2	TRBJ2-1	CASTKASGGAIEQFF	TGTGCCAGCACCAAGGCTAGCGGGGGGGCAATCGAGCAGTTCTTC